Presented here are 24 T cell receptor beta chains from one specimen sequenced in a study of T-cell reconstitution after alpha-beta-depleted transplantation in children. As it was prepared, the TCRbeta library received unique molecular identifiers. TCRdb re-called the PCR reads with MiXCR, one entry per CDR3 protein. The sample lists 150,000 to 250,000 distinct CDR3 sequences, 5% to 6.5% occurring once. Sequenced here: PBMCs, sampled before TCRalphabeta/CD19-depleted stem cell transplant. All receptors come from a girl under three years old with combined immunodeficiency, due to receive a stem cell transplant.

This clonotype was detected many times. The chain combines TRBV27 with TRBJ2-2; D ambiguous. The CDR3 covers 14 residues. CDR1 and CDR2 (germline): MNHEY, SMNVEV (reference sequence). The V end was cut by 5 bases, the J end by 6 bases, with 13 bases between. The CDR3 DNA reads as TGTGCCAGCAGTATAAACTCAGGATCCGGGGAGCTGTTTTTT. This codes for CASSINSGSGELFF.

This clonotype occurred many times. The rearrangement uses TRBV11-2 and TRBJ1-1, with D possibly TRBD1 on 5 matching bases. Germline-derived CDR1 and CDR2 are SGHAT and FQNNGV. The CDR3 totals 13 residues. Trimming shortened V by 1 base and J by 6 bases, and 9 bases separated the two germline ends. The CDR3 sequence is CASSLARDAEAFF. The DNA of the CDR3 is TGTGCCAGCAGCTTAGCCCGGGACGCTGAAGCTTTCTTT.

This clonotype was found a few times. This chain connects TRBV5-1 to TRBJ2-4; 11 nucleotides align to TRBD2. Trimming cost V 3 bases and J 7 bases; bases outside gene matches: 21. CDR3 length equals 20 residues. Germline lookup yields CDR1 SGHRS and CDR2 YFSETQ. The DNA of the CDR3 is TGCGCCAGCAGCTGGAGGGCCGACGGAACCGACTTAGCGGGAGGGAACATTCAGTACTTC. Encoded protein: CASSWRADGTDLAGGNIQYF.

This chain joins TRBV11-3 and TRBJ2-6; TRBD1 is a possible D gene (6 bases). The CDR3 loop spans 16 amino acids. V was trimmed by 4 bases and J by 3 bases, leaving 13 bases between them. Per the germline V gene, CDR1 is SGHNT and CDR2 is YENEEA. This CDR3 reads CASSSYRVGGANVLTF. Written as DNA, the CDR3 is TGTGCCAGCAGCTCCTACAGGGTCGGTGGGGCCAACGTCCTGACTTTC.

The sample holds many counts of this clonotype. The rearrangement joins TRBV29-1 to TRBJ2-3; tentative D call: TRBD2 (5 bases). Trimming took off 7 bases at V and 2 bases at J, with 13 bases between the two ends. The V gene's germline CDR1 is SQVTM and CDR2 ANQGSEA. The CDR3 is made up of 13 amino acids. CDR3 sequence: CSARTHSTDTQYF. The CDR3 DNA is TGCAGCGCCCGGACTCATTCCACAGATACGCAGTATTTT.

The V call is TRBV27, the J call TRBJ2-1, with TRBD2 matching over 13 bases. J lost 9 bases, V lost 0 bases, and 8 bases had no gene match. The CDR3 is 17 residues long. From germline, CDR1 is MNHEY and CDR2 SMNVEV (reference sequence). Here the CDR3 reads CASSLSPGLAGDLEQFF. CDR3 nucleotides: TGTGCCAGCAGTTTATCCCCTGGACTAGCGGGAGATCTTGAGCAGTTCTTC.

This clonotype came up many times. The chain employs TRBV20-1 and TRBJ2-7; no clear D. This CDR3 is built from 11 residues. CDR1 is DFQATT and CDR2 is SNEGSKA in the germline V gene (reference sequence). V dropped 7 bases and J dropped 3 bases, with 10 bases sitting between them. The CDR3 loop is CSVKGSYEQYF. The CDR3 bases are TGCAGTGTCAAAGGAAGCTACGAGCAGTACTTC.

This clonotype was found a few times. The V call is TRBV7-9, the J call TRBJ1-5; TRBD1 might be the D (5 bases). The V gene lost 5 bases and the J gene lost 7 bases, with 15 bases spanning the gap. The CDR3 consists of 14 residues. Germline-derived CDR1 and CDR2 are SEHNR and FQNEAQ (reference sequence). CDR3 region: CASSPGQWGQPQHF. The CDR3 nucleotides read TGTGCCAGCAGCCCAGGACAATGGGGGCAGCCCCAGCATTTT.

This clonotype was detected many times. The chain uses TRBV7-2 and TRBJ2-2; D unclear. CDR1 is SGHTA, CDR2 FQGNSA, per germline. V was clipped by 4 bases and J by 5 bases, with 14 bases between them. This CDR3 contains 15 residues. The CDR3 here is CASSWSRLGTGELFF. DNA for the CDR3: TGTGCCAGCAGCTGGAGTAGACTTGGGACCGGGGAGCTGTTTTTT.

This clonotype was seen many times. The CDR3 region is CASSTGLAGNNEQFF. As DNA, the CDR3 is TGTGCCAGCAGCACCGGACTAGCGGGAAACAATGAGCAGTTCTTC. The chain links TRBV7-2 to TRBJ2-1, with TRBD2 identical over 12 bases. The CDR3 spans 15 residues. J was trimmed by 5 bases and V by 5 bases; bases with no gene match: 4. Germline values: CDR1 SGHTA, CDR2 FQGNSA.

In its sample, this clonotype was seen many times. The chain combines TRBV6-5 with TRBJ2-3; no firm D call. The CDR3 runs to 12 residues. Germline loops: CDR1 MNHEY, CDR2 SVGAGI. Trimming left V 5 bases short and J 6 bases short, with 9 bases between. CDR3 nucleotides: TGTGCCAGCAGTAAAAACGGGGATACGCAGTATTTT. As protein: CASSKNGDTQYF.

This clonotype has ten or more counts. J is TRBJ2-5 and V is TRBV7-9; 7 positions agree with TRBD2. This CDR3 region has 16 residues. With V trimmed by 0 bases and J by 5 bases, 9 bases remained unmatched. Per the germline V gene, CDR1 is SEHNR and CDR2 is FQNEAQ (reference sequence). In DNA, the CDR3 is TGTGCCAGCAGCTTAGCGGGAGGGCCCATCCGGGAGACCCAGTACTTC. Its protein product is CASSLAGGPIRETQYF. The variable domain in full, completed from reference TRBV7-9 and TRBJ2-5, reads DTGVSQNPRHKITKRGQNVTFRCDPISEHNRLYWYRQTLGQGPEFLTYFQNEAQLEKSRLLSDRFSAERPKGSFSTLEIQRTEQGDSAMYLCASSLAGGPIRETQYFGPGTRLLVL.

This clonotype was picked up many times. The chain has TRBV4-3 and TRBJ2-7; D is perhaps TRBD1 (5 bases). The CDR3 extends over 16 amino acids. V lost 1 base and J lost 3, with 16 bases in between. From germline, CDR1 is LGHNA and CDR2 YSLEER. This chain's CDR3 is CASSQGALGAGYEQYF. In DNA, the CDR3 is TGCGCCAGCAGCCAAGGGGCTTTAGGGGCCGGCTACGAGCAGTACTTC.

This clonotype has a count of ten or more. This chain links TRBV9 with TRBJ2-2; D is unclear. The CDR3 loop spans 13 amino acids. Trimming cost V 3 bases and J 4 bases, with 7 bases left between them. Germline V CDR1 and CDR2: SGDLS, YYNGEE. The CDR3 coding sequence is TGTGCCAGCAGCGACCCCCTCACCGGGGAGCTGTTTTTT. Translating it yields CASSDPLTGELFF.

Ten or more counts support this clonotype. This chain uses TRBV28 with TRBJ2-2; TRBD1 is a possible D gene (7 bases). The V end lost 7 bases, the J end lost 6 bases, and 21 bases lay between the germline ends. Germline assignment: CDR1 MDHEN and CDR2 SYDVKM. This CDR3 contains 16 residues. CDR3 coding DNA: TGTGCCAGCAAGGGGGCCGGGAGAGGTCTAGCCGGGGAGCTGTTTTTT. It translates to CASKGAGRGLAGELFF.

V usage is TRBV5-6 and J usage is TRBJ1-6; no clear D gene. This CDR3 region has 16 residues. The germline V gene has CDR1 SGHDT and CDR2 YYEEEE. V dropped 2 bases and J dropped 0 bases, with 9 bases sitting between them. The CDR3 loop is CASSFFESSYNSPLHF. The DNA for the CDR3 is TGTGCCAGCAGCTTTTTCGAGAGCTCCTATAATTCACCCCTCCACTTT.

The chain links TRBV12-3 or TRBV12-4 to TRBJ2-5; weak D call: TRBD2 (7 bases). The CDR3 runs 14 residues. The V and J ends lost 3 bases and 4 bases respectively, with 12 bases between them. CDR3 protein: CASSFGGAAETQYF. The CDR3 DNA follows: TGTGCCAGCAGTTTTGGGGGGGCCGCAGAGACCCAGTACTTC.

This rearrangement joins TRBV6-6 to TRBJ1-1; the D gene is possibly TRBD1 (6 bases). From germline, CDR1 is MNHNY and CDR2 SVGAGI (reference sequence). The CDR3 is 13 amino acids. V shed 8 bases and J shed 5 bases, with 15 bases lying between them. The CDR3: CASVSGDGTEAFF. The CDR3 bases are TGTGCCAGCGTGTCAGGGGATGGGACTGAAGCTTTCTTT.

This clonotype was seen many times. V and J are TRBV7-6 and TRBJ2-1, with D possibly TRBD2 on 5 matching bases. The V gene lost 2 bases and the J gene lost 1 base, with 9 bases spanning the gap. CDR3 length equals 15 residues. Germline V gene lookup returns CDR1 SGHVS and CDR2 FNYEAQ. CDR3 coding DNA: TGTGCCAGCAGCTTACTAGCCGGATCCTACAATGAGCAGTTCTTC. As protein: CASSLLAGSYNEQFF.

Many counts were recorded for this clonotype. The gene calls are TRBV9 and TRBJ1-2; no firm D call. Germline CDR1 SGDLS, CDR2 YYNGEE. There are 12 residues in the CDR3. Trimming took 0 bases from V and 8 from J, leaving 8 bases between them. DNA for the CDR3: TGTGCCAGCAGCGTAGGGTCGCGGGGCTACACCTTC. It codes for CASSVGSRGYTF.

This clonotype was recorded many times. The gene calls are TRBV6-6 and TRBJ2-7; possible D gene TRBD2, 6 bases. The CDR3 runs to 11 residues. Looked up from germline, CDR1 is MNHNY and CDR2 is SVGAGI (reference sequence). Trimming left V 5 bases short and J 7 bases short, with 9 bases between. This CDR3 reads CASSTGTEQYF. Here the CDR3 DNA reads TGTGCCAGCAGTACGGGGACTGAGCAGTACTTC.

This clonotype was seen repeatedly, ten times or more. The chain has TRBV27 and TRBJ2-1, with D hard to call. The CDR3 sequence is 14 residues long. Germline V gene data show CDR1 as MNHEY and CDR2 as SMNVEV (reference sequence). Trimming removed 3 bases from V and 6 bases from J, with 12 bases in between. CDR3 amino acids: CASSFFGPLNEQFF. CDR3 in DNA: TGTGCCAGCAGTTTCTTCGGGCCCCTCAATGAGCAGTTCTTC.

This clonotype has ten or more counts. V usage is TRBV25-1 and J usage is TRBJ2-3; D unresolved. The CDR3 has 14 amino acids. Germline V gene lookup returns CDR1 MGHDK and CDR2 SYGVNS. Trimming cost V 0 bases and J 6 bases, with 10 bases left between them. The CDR3 here is CASSEYFNGDTQYF. CDR3 DNA sequence: TGTGCCAGCAGTGAATATTTTAACGGGGATACGCAGTATTTT.

Ten or more counts support this clonotype. The V call is TRBV20-1, the J call TRBJ2-5, with a tentative D call TRBD2 (5 bases). This CDR3 contains 11 residues. Germline V gene data show CDR1 as DFQATT and CDR2 as SNEGSKA (reference sequence). CDR3 DNA sequence: TGCAGGAGAGGAGGACCAGAGACCCAGTACTTC. Translation: CRRGGPETQYF.